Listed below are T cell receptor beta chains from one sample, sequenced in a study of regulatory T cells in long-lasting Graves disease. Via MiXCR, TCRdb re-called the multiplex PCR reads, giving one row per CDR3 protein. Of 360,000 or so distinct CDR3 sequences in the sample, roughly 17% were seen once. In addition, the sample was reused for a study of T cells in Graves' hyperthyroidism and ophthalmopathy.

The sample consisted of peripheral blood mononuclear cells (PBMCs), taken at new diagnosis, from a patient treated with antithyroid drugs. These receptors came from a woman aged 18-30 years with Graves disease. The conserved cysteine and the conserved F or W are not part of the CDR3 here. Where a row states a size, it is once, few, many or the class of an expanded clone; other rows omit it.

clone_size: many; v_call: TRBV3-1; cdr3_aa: ASSQGGPAQPQH
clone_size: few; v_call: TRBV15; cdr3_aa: ATSRDLNTQTFNQPQH
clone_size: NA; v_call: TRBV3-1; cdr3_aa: ASSQVGTSDMNEQF
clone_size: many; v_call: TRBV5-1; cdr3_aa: ASSPRQGKIKNTEAF
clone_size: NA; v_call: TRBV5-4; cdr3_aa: ASSLELAGGGTDTQY
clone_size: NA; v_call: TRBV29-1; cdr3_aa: SGPLKGPNEQF
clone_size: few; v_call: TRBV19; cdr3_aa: ASSPTGTGTEKLF
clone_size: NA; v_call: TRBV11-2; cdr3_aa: ASSPVQGSTEAF
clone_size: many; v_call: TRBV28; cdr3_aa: ASSLPGTGKLNTEAF
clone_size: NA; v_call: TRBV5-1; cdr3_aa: ASSAGLGDTGELF
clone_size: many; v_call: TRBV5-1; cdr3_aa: ASSLAISGEPQH
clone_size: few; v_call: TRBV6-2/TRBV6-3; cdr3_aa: ASIRTRSFSGANVLT
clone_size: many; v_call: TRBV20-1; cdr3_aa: SAGTSGRETQY
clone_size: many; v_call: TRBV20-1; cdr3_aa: SARYRSSYEQY
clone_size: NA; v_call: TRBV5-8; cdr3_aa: ASSLAGQGRTPGSCF
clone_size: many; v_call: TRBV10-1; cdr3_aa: ASSGSSNQPQH
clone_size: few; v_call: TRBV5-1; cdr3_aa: ASSAGLSEQY
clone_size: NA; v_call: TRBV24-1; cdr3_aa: AVKRTGLDTQY
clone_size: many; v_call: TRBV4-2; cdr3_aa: ASSQGGGAADTQY
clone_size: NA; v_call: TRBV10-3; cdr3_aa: AIRAGEEFGYT
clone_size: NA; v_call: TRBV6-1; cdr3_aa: ASRRGLTQPQH
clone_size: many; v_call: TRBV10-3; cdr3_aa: AISEVQTVSSYEQY
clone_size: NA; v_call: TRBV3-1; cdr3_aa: ASSQDQGGTEAF
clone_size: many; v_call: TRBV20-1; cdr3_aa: SAIDRRTSSYEQY
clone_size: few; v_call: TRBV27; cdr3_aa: ASSYGTGWANEKLF
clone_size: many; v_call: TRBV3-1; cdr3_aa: ASSQPRRSSGNTIY
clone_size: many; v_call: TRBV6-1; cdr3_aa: ASRGGQHYSNQPQH
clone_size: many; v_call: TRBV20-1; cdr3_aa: SALRGFLEAF
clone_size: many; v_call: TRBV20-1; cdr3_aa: SASTGFGNEQF
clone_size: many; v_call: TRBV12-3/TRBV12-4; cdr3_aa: ASSENSIEQY
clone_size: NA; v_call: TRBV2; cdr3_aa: ASSLYRGCEQY